This T cell receptor beta chain was observed in a study of cytomegalovirus exposure and HLA in healthy donors. In the case of this clone: The germline gene is not matched at one end of the junction; a read error may be the cause.

Both 60 Vbeta primers and 13 Jbeta primers went into the PCR. The data were produced by immunoSEQ multiplex PCR, yet TCRdb's version contains in-frame clones alone and is incomplete. The repertoire holds under 150,000 clones, with about 70% as singletons. CDR1 is SGHRS and CDR2 is YFSETQ in the germline V gene. This CDR3 spans 14 amino acids. The specimen was PBMCs. The chain couples TRBV5-1 to TRBJ1-4; 7 bases agree with TRBD1. This sequence was found in a man in his sixties in good health and CMV-seronegative. CDR3 region: CASSEGATNEKLFF. The DNA of the CDR3 is TGCGCCAGCAGCGAGGGGGCAACAAATGAAAAACTGTTTTTT.